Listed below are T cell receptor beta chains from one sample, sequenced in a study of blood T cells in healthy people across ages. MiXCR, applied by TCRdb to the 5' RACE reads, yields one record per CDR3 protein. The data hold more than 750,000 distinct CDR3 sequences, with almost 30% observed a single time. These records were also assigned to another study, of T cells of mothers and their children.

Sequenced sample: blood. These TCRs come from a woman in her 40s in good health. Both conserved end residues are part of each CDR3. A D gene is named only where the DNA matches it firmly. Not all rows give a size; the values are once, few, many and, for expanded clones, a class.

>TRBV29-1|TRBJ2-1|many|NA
CSVVGVSRGEQFF
TGCAGCGTTGTTGGAGTCTCCAGGGGTGAGCAGTTCTTC
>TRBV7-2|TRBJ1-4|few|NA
CASSASGEKLFF
TGTGCCAGCAGCGCCAGCGGGGAAAAACTGTTTTTT
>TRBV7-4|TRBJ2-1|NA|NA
CASIWGRLKTVANEQFF
TGTGCCAGCATCTGGGGAAGATTAAAAACGGTGGCCAATGAGCAGTTCTTC
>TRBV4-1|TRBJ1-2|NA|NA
CASSQDEKGGRGYGYTF
TGCGCCAGCAGCCAAGATGAGAAGGGGGGCCGGGGCTATGGCTACACCTTC
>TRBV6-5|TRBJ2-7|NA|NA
CASTGAVGGEQYF
TGTGCCAGCACCGGGGCAGTGGGGGGCGAGCAGTACTTC
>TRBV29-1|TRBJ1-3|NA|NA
CSVEDWDIWSGNTIYF
TGCAGCGTTGAAGACTGGGACATATGGTCTGGAAACACCATATATTTT
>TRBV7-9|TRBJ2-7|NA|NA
CASSLDSPFPYEQYF
TGTGCCAGCAGCTTAGACAGTCCGTTCCCCTACGAGCAGTACTTC
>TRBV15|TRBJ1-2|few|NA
CATSRDRGPTGFNYGYTF
TGTGCCACCAGCAGAGATCGGGGACCCACCGGTTTTAACTATGGCTACACCTTC
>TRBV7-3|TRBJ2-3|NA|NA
CASSLTGTGSSTDTQYF
TGTGCCAGCAGCTTAACGGGAACAGGGTCTAGCACAGATACGCAGTATTTT
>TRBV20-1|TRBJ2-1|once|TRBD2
CSARGALAGEQFF
TGCAGTGCTAGGGGTGCGCTAGCGGGCGAGCAGTTCTTC
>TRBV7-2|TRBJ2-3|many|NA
CASSLSRLDTQYF
TGTGCCAGCAGTCTTTCCCGGTTAGATACGCAGTATTTT
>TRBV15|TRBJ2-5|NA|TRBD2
CATSAQLADNEQYF
TGTGCCACCAGCGCCCAACTAGCGGACAATGAGCAGTACTTC
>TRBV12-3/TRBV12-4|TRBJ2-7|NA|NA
CASSIIRAYEQYF
TGTGCCAGCAGCATCATCAGAGCCTACGAGCAGTACTTC
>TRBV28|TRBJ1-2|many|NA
CASSSGTTGYTF
TGTGCCAGCAGTTCCGGGACTACGGGCTACACCTTC
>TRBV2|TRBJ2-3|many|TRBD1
CASSDLGQGGTDTQYF
TGTGCCAGCAGTGACCTGGGACAGGGAGGGACAGATACGCAGTATTTT
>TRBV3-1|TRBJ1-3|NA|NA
CASSQGRRRPSGNTIYF
TGTGCCAGCAGCCAAGGGAGACGGCGACCCTCTGGAAACACCATATATTTT
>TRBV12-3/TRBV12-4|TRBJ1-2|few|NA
CASRRTVGYGYTF
TGTGCCAGCAGACGGACGGTGGGGTATGGCTACACCTTC
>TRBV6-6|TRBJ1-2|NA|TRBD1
CASSYPGQLAGYTF
TGTGCCAGCAGTTACCCGGGACAGCTCGCTGGCTACACCTTC
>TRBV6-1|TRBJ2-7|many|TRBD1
CASRLMTGNEQYF
TGTGCCAGCAGATTGATGACAGGGAACGAGCAGTACTTC
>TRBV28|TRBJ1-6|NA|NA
CASSWRYNSPLHF
TGTGCCAGCAGTTGGCGGTATAATTCACCCCTCCACTTT
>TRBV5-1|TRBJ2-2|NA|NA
CASSPTDGTGELFF
TGCGCCAGCAGCCCTACCGACGGCACCGGGGAGCTGTTTTTT
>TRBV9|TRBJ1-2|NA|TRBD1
CASSVSRDRGLGYTF
TGTGCCAGCAGCGTATCGCGGGACAGGGGGCTTGGCTACACCTTC
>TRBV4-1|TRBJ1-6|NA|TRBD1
CASAQGAAFNSPLHF
TGCGCCAGCGCGCAGGGGGCGGCCTTTAATTCACCCCTCCACTTT
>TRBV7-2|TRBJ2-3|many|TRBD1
CASSPTSGGATDTQYF
TGTGCCAGCAGCCCGACTTCAGGGGGCGCGACAGATACGCAGTATTTT
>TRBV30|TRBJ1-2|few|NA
CAWSVQQSAGYTF
TGTGCCTGGAGTGTACAGCAAAGCGCTGGCTACACCTTC
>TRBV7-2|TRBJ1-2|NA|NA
CASSFPPQNYGYTF
TGTGCCAGCAGCTTCCCCCCGCAGAACTATGGCTACACCTTC
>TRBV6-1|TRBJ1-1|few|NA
CASSEEGGVFEAFF
TGTGCCAGCAGTGAAGAGGGAGGGGTTTTTGAAGCTTTCTTT
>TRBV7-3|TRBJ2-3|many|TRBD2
CASSPSASGVGDTQYF
TGTGCCAGCAGCCCGTCGGCTAGCGGGGTGGGAGATACGCAGTATTTT
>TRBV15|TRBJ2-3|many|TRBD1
CATSRAGTGRTDTQYF
TGTGCCACCAGCAGAGCGGGGACAGGGAGAACAGATACGCAGTATTTT
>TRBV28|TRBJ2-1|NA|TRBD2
CASSPGGAARDFNEQFF
TGTGCCAGCAGTCCCGGGGGGGCTGCCCGGGACTTCAATGAGCAGTTCTTC
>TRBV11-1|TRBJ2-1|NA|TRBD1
CASSLVPGQGKRDNEQFF
TGTGCCAGCAGCTTAGTCCCGGGACAGGGTAAGAGGGACAATGAGCAGTTCTTC
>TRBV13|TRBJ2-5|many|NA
CASSLGLTKETQYF
TGTGCCAGCAGCTTAGGTCTTACTAAAGAGACCCAGTACTTC
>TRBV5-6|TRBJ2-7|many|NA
CASRMGDYEQYF
TGTGCCAGCAGAATGGGGGATTACGAGCAGTACTTC
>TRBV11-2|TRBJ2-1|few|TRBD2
CASSLAGPRNEQFF
TGTGCCAGCAGCCTAGCGGGCCCTAGGAATGAGCAGTTCTTC
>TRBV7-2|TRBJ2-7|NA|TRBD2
CASSSELAGGREQYF
TGTGCCAGCAGCTCGGAGCTAGCGGGGGGGCGCGAGCAGTACTTC
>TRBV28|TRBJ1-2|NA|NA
CASSLGGGGVNGYTF
TGTGCCAGCAGTTTGGGGGGGGGCGGTGTAAATGGCTACACCTTC
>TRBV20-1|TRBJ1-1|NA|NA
CSASAGRQRTEAFF
TGCAGTGCTTCCGCCGGGAGACAGCGCACTGAAGCTTTCTTT
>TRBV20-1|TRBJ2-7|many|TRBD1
CRVGTERTYEQYF
TGCAGGGTCGGGACAGAGAGAACCTACGAGCAGTACTTC
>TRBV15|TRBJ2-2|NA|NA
CATSRDPGTMNTGELFF
TGTGCCACCAGCAGAGACCCAGGGACCATGAACACCGGGGAGCTGTTTTTT
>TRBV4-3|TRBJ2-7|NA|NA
CASSQDTGFLKYF
TGCGCCAGCAGCCAAGATACAGGGTTTTTAAAGTACTTC
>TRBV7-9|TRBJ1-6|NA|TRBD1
CASREGQTNSPLHF
TGTGCCAGCAGGGAGGGACAGACGAATTCACCCCTCCACTTT
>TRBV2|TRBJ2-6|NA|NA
CASSKDRPATGANVLTF
TGTGCCAGCAGTAAAGACAGGCCGGCGACAGGGGCCAACGTCCTGACTTTC